These 29 T cell receptor beta chains came from one sample sequenced in a study of CD8 T cells in ankylosing spondylitis. TCRdb processed the 5' RACE reads anew with MiXCR; each CDR3 protein has one entry. The sample shows around 160,000 distinct CDR3 sequences, around 10% of them seen only once. Sequencing was performed on blood, either unsorted or a sorted T cell fraction (not recorded which). These receptors all stem from a male donor with ankylosing spondylitis or in good health (not recorded which).

This clonotype has ten or more counts. This chain links TRBV12-3 or TRBV12-4 with TRBJ2-1; 13 nucleotides match TRBD2. J gave up 9 bases and V 5 bases, and 7 bases lay outside the gene matches. The CDR3 extends over 15 amino acids. The CDR3 DNA reads as TGTGCCAGCAGTCTCGGGACTAGCGGGGCCGCTGAGCAGTTCTTC. This codes for CASSLGTSGAAEQFF.

This clonotype was seen many times. This chain connects TRBV5-1 to TRBJ2-5; 12 nucleotides line up with TRBD2. J lost 5 bases, V lost 4 bases, and 12 bases had no gene match. The CDR3 spans 17 residues. Germline V gene data show CDR1 as SGHRS and CDR2 as YFSETQ. The CDR3 here is CASSEGLAGWMLETQYF. Here the CDR3 DNA reads TGCGCCAGCAGCGAAGGACTAGCGGGATGGATGTTGGAGACCCAGTACTTC. Together with reference TRBV5-1 and TRBJ2-5, the CDR3 gives the full variable domain: KAGVTQTPRYLIKTRGQQVTLSCSPISGHRSVSWYQQTPGQGLQFLFEYFSETQRNKGNFPGRFSGRQFSNSRSEMNVSTLELGDSALYLCASSEGLAGWMLETQYFGPGTRLLVL.

The chain carries TRBV5-1 and TRBJ1-3; 7 bases are a match to TRBD1. Trimming cost V 4 bases and J 0 bases; bases outside gene matches: 7. CDR1 is SGHRS, CDR2 YFSETQ, per germline. The CDR3 sequence is 16 residues long. This CDR3 is CASSAGQSGSGNTIYF. The CDR3 coding sequence is TGCGCCAGCAGCGCGGGACAGTCCGGCTCTGGAAACACCATATATTTT.

In DNA form, the CDR3 reads TGTGCCAGCAGCTTAGGTTTTGACAGGGATAATTCACCCCTCCACTTT. This translates into CASSLGFDRDNSPLHF. This chain connects TRBV7-8 to TRBJ1-6; 7 bases align to TRBD1. V lost 1 base to trimming and J lost 5 bases; unmatched junction nucleotides: 5. Per the germline V gene, CDR1 is SGHVS and CDR2 is FQNEAQ. This CDR3 comprises 16 residues.

This chain joins TRBV2 and TRBJ1-1; 10 bases fit TRBD1. Germline values: CDR1 SNHLY, CDR2 FYNNEI. Trimming removed 6 bases from V and 5 bases from J; junction bases left unmatched: 12. This CDR3 contains 16 residues. In DNA form, the CDR3 reads TGTGCCAGCAGCGGCCCCGGGACAGGGGTCGCGACTGAAGCTTTCTTT. It codes for CASSGPGTGVATEAFF.

This clonotype came up many times. V is TRBV15 and J is TRBJ2-7; 8 positions match TRBD2. Germline V gene data show CDR1 as LNHNV and CDR2 as YYDKDF (reference sequence). V lost 3 bases, J lost 5 bases, and 12 bases stayed unmatched. CDR3 length: 16 residues. For the CDR3, the DNA is TGTGCCACCAGCAGTGATCCCGGGACTAGGATCCACGAGCAGTACTTC. This gives the protein CATSSDPGTRIHEQYF.

The V gene is TRBV20-1, the J gene TRBJ2-3; TRBD2 agrees at 11 bases. Losses at the gene ends were 4 bases for V and 8 bases for J; bases not matched to a gene: 8. The CDR3 sequence is 14 residues long. Germline values: CDR1 DFQATT, CDR2 SNEGSKA (reference sequence). This CDR3 is CSAISSGGRATQYF. CDR3 coding DNA: TGCAGTGCTATATCTAGCGGGGGGAGGGCTACGCAGTATTTT.

The V call is TRBV3-1, the J call TRBJ2-2; no firm D call. The germline CDR1 and CDR2 sequences are LGHDT and YNNKEL (reference sequence). V was cut by 5 bases and J by 0 bases, with 13 bases left in between. The CDR3 is 16 amino acids. The CDR3 nucleotides read TGTGCCAGCAGCACCCAGGTGATCGCGAACACCGGGGAGCTGTTTTTT. Amino acids: CASSTQVIANTGELFF.

This clonotype was counted at least ten times. The chain combines TRBV20-1 with TRBJ1-1; TRBD1 might be the D (5 bases). The CDR3 contains 12 residues. The V end lost 6 bases, the J end lost 0 bases, and 8 bases lay between the germline ends. The germline CDR1 and CDR2 sequences are DFQATT and SNEGSKA (reference sequence). CDR3 region: CSAGTLNTEAFF. The CDR3 coding sequence is TGCAGTGCCGGGACCCTGAACACTGAAGCTTTCTTT.

This chain joins TRBV7-2 and TRBJ2-1, with D tentatively TRBD1 or TRBD2 (5 bases each). Germline V gene data show CDR1 as SGHTA and CDR2 as FQGNSA. This CDR3 has 13 residues. V was pared by 7 bases and J by 8 bases, with 15 bases between. The CDR3 loop reads CASKTGTSYEQFF. CDR3 DNA sequence: TGTGCCAGCAAGACTGGGACCTCCTATGAGCAGTTCTTC.

This clonotype has only a few counts. V gene TRBV5-1 combines with J gene TRBJ2-2, with 8 bases fitting TRBD1. The CDR3 extends over 16 amino acids. Looked up from germline, CDR1 is SGHRS and CDR2 is YFSETQ. V lost 2 bases and J lost 7; bases outside the gene matches: 10. The CDR3 bases are TGCGCCAGCAGCTTAGTCTCAGGGGGCTACGTCGGGGAGCTGTTTTTT. Translation: CASSLVSGGYVGELFF.

This clonotype was detected many times. The J gene is TRBJ1-6, the V gene TRBV4-2; D gene ambiguous. The CDR3 is 14 residues long. The V end lost 1 base, the J end lost 7 bases, and 8 bases lay between the germline ends. CDR1 and CDR2 (germline): LGHNA, YNFKEQ. This CDR3 is CASSQARLNSPLHF. In DNA, the CDR3 is TGTGCCAGCAGCCAAGCACGGCTCAATTCACCCCTCCACTTT.

The chain carries TRBV19 and TRBJ2-7; TRBD2 matches 8 bases. The V gene's germline CDR1 is LNHDA and CDR2 SQIVND (reference sequence). Unmatched junction bases numbered 6, after V lost 0 bases and J lost 2 bases. The CDR3 has 16 residues. CDR3 sequence reads: CASSIDLSGGPYEQYF. For the CDR3, the DNA is TGTGCCAGTAGTATAGATCTCAGCGGGGGCCCCTACGAGCAGTACTTC.

In its sample, this clonotype was seen many times. This rearrangement joins TRBV6-1 to TRBJ2-1; a weak D match, TRBD2 (6 bases). The CDR3 runs 14 residues. Germline CDR1 MNHNS, CDR2 SASEGT. With 7 bases removed from V and 1 base from J, the gap between germline ends came to 11 bases. This CDR3 is CASTMTRSYNEQFF. CDR3 DNA: TGTGCCAGCACTATGACTAGGTCCTACAATGAGCAGTTCTTC.

The table lists this clonotype with many counts. The chain employs TRBV6-5 and TRBJ1-1; 7 bases are shared with TRBD1. V dropped 5 bases and J dropped 5; count of bases not matched to a gene: 14. This CDR3 has 16 residues. The germline V gene encodes CDR1 MNHEY and CDR2 SVGAGI. The CDR3 here is CASSRSGQMKATEAFF. DNA of the CDR3: TGTGCCAGCAGTCGCTCGGGACAGATGAAGGCTACTGAAGCTTTCTTT.

This chain links TRBV20-1 with TRBJ2-6; D is undetermined. The V gene lost 5 bases and the J gene lost 0 bases, with 8 bases spanning the gap. Per germline, CDR1 DFQATT and CDR2 SNEGSKA (reference sequence). The CDR3 contains 14 residues. DNA for the CDR3: TGCAGTGCTTCTTTAGTCTCTGGGGCCAACGTCCTGACTTTC. It codes for CSASLVSGANVLTF.

The chain uses TRBV12-3 or TRBV12-4 and TRBJ1-2; the D gene is possibly TRBD1 (6 bases). The CDR3 consists of 15 residues. V was shortened by 3 bases and J by 0 bases, with 11 bases between the two germline ends. CDR3 region: CASSFDRFSNYGYTF. The CDR3 bases are TGTGCCAGCAGTTTTGACAGGTTCTCTAACTATGGCTACACCTTC.

This clonotype was detected many times. The V call is TRBV7-2, the J call TRBJ2-1; D is perhaps TRBD2 (6 bases). V dropped 9 bases and J dropped 0 bases, with 15 bases sitting between them. Germline CDR1 is SGHTA and CDR2 is FQGNSA. The CDR3 sequence is 15 residues long. The CDR3 nucleotides read TGTGCCAGTTATGGCGGGACTGGCTCCTACAATGAGCAGTTCTTC. Amino acids: CASYGGTGSYNEQFF. The complete variable domain, with remaining parts taken from reference TRBV7-2 and TRBJ2-1, reads GAGVSQSPSNKVTEKGKDVELRCDPISGHTALYWYRQSLGQGLEFLIYFQGNSAPDKSGLPSDRFSAERTGGSVSTLTIQRTQQEDSAVYLCASYGGTGSYNEQFFGPGTRLTVL.

This clonotype was counted between two and nine times. The chain recombines TRBV19 with TRBJ1-5; D is possibly TRBD1 (5 bases). V lost 4 bases and J 5 bases, leaving 12 bases between the germline ends. CDR3 length: 14 amino acids. Germline CDR1 LNHDA, CDR2 SQIVND (reference sequence). CDR3 loop: CASSKTEGYQPQHF. CDR3 sequence (DNA): TGTGCCAGTAGTAAGACAGAGGGATATCAGCCCCAGCATTTT.

V usage is TRBV11-2 and J usage is TRBJ2-1; 14 bases are a match to TRBD2. Germline V lookup: CDR1 SGHAT, CDR2 FQNNGV. Losses at the gene ends were 5 bases for V and 1 base for J; bases not matched to a gene: 16. This CDR3 region has 21 residues. CDR3 region: CASSPVATSGRERKSYNEQFF. The CDR3 region has the DNA TGTGCCAGCAGCCCAGTGGCGACTAGCGGGAGGGAAAGGAAATCCTACAATGAGCAGTTCTTC.

This clonotype was seen at least ten times. This chain connects TRBV20-1 to TRBJ2-1; 9 bases align to TRBD2. The CDR3 is made up of 15 amino acids. Unmatched junction bases numbered 13, after V lost 3 bases and J lost 10 bases. CDR1 is DFQATT and CDR2 is SNEGSKA in the germline V gene (reference sequence). DNA of the CDR3: TGCAGTGCTAGGTTGCCGGGACTAGCATCATACGAGCAGTTCTTC. Translating gives CSARLPGLASYEQFF.

This clonotype was counted ten times or more. The chain uses TRBV12-3 or TRBV12-4 and TRBJ2-6; perhaps TRBD1 as D (6 bases). CDR3 length equals 14 residues. V shed 8 bases and J shed 0 bases, with 8 bases lying between them. CDR3 nucleotides: TGTGCCAGCTCCAGGGGCTCTGGGGCCAACGTCCTGACTTTC. As protein: CASSRGSGANVLTF.

This clonotype has only a few counts. A much more abundant neighbour one base away suggests this may be a read error. The rearrangement joins TRBV5-6 to TRBJ1-1; D ambiguous. Trimming stripped 3 bases from V and 0 bases from J, with 12 bases between. Germline V lookup: CDR1 SGHDT, CDR2 YYEEEE. The CDR3 consists of 15 residues. Written as DNA, the CDR3 is TGTGCCAGCAGCTCCCGACGGCAGATGAACACTGAAGCTTTCTTT. It encodes CASSSRRQMNTEAFF.

This clonotype was observed many times. The chain combines TRBV20-1 with TRBJ2-2; possible D gene TRBD1, 6 bases. In germline, CDR1 is DFQATT, CDR2 SNEGSKA (reference sequence). The CDR3 consists of 14 residues. Deletions cut 5 bases from V and 4 bases from J, with 14 bases between. CDR3 protein: CSARQTGTTGELFF. Here the CDR3 DNA reads TGCAGTGCTCGGCAAACAGGGACCACCGGGGAGCTGTTTTTT.

The chain carries TRBV30 and TRBJ2-7; TRBD2 matches at 7 bases. This CDR3 spans 13 amino acids. The V and J ends lost 1 base and 2 bases, in that order; junction bases with no gene match: 2. Per germline, CDR1 GTSNPN and CDR2 SVGIG (reference sequence). CDR3 in amino acids: CAWSALAPYEQYF. As DNA, the CDR3 is TGTGCCTGGAGTGCACTAGCGCCCTACGAGCAGTACTTC.

The chain recombines TRBV7-2 with TRBJ2-1, with 10 bases that match TRBD2. The V and J ends lost 7 bases and 2 bases, in that order; junction bases with no gene match: 5. This CDR3 has 15 amino acids. Germline CDR1 reads SGHTA; CDR2 reads FQGNSA. Here the CDR3 DNA reads TGTGCCAGCACCAAAAGCGGGGGGGCCTACAATGAGCAGTTCTTC. Translated, it gives CASTKSGGAYNEQFF.

This clonotype has just a few counts. The rearrangement joins TRBV27 to TRBJ1-1; D unclear. The V gene lost 5 bases and the J gene lost 4 bases, with 14 bases spanning the gap. Germline V gives CDR1 MNHEY, CDR2 SMNVEV (reference sequence). The CDR3 covers 14 residues. The CDR3 DNA follows: TGTGCCAGCAGTCCCTTGACGGCGGTCACTGAAGCTTTCTTT. Protein sequence: CASSPLTAVTEAFF.

The V call is TRBV6-5, the J call TRBJ2-7, with D possibly being TRBD2 (7 bases). The CDR3 has 18 amino acids. V dropped 3 bases and J dropped 0 bases, with 21 bases sitting between them. Looked up from germline, CDR1 is MNHEY and CDR2 is SVGAGI. The CDR3 spells CASSYRVRGGSSSYEQYF. The CDR3 DNA sequence: TGTGCCAGCAGTTATCGGGTCCGCGGGGGCTCAAGCTCCTACGAGCAGTACTTC.

At least ten counts were recorded for this clonotype. This rearrangement joins TRBV12-5 to TRBJ2-1; the D is unclear. Germline V lookup: CDR1 LGHNT, CDR2 FRNRAP. Trimming cost V 6 bases and J 4 bases, with 16 bases left between them. The CDR3 runs 15 residues. The CDR3 DNA reads TGTGCTAGTGGATCCTCCCGGGCCACATACAATGAGCAGTTCTTC. This translates into CASGSSRATYNEQFF.